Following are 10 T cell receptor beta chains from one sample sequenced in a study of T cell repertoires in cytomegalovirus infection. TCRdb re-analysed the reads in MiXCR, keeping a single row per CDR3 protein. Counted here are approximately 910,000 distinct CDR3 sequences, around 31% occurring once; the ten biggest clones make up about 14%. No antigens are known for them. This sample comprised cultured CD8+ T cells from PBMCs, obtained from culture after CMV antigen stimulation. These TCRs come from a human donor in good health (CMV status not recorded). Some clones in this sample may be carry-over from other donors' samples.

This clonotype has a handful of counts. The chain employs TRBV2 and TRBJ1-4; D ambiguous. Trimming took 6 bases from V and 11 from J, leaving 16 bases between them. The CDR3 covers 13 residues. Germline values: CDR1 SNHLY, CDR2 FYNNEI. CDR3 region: CASSPAGTDKLFF. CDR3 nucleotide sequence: TGTGCCAGCAGCCCCGCGGGTACAGACAAACTGTTTTTT.

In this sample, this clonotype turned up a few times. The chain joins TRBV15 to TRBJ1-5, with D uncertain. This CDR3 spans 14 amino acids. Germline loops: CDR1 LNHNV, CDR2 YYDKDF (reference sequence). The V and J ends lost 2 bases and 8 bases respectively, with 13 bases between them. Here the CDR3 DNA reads TGTGCCACCAGCAGATCTCTAAGCGGCGAGCCCCAGCATTTT. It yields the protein CATSRSLSGEPQHF.

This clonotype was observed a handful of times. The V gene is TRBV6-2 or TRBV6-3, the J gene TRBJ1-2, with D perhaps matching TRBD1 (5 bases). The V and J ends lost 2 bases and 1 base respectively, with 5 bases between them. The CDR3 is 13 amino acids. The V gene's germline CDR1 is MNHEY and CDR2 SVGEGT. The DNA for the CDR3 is TGTGCCAGCAGTTACCAGGGTAACTATGGCTACACCTTC. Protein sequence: CASSYQGNYGYTF.

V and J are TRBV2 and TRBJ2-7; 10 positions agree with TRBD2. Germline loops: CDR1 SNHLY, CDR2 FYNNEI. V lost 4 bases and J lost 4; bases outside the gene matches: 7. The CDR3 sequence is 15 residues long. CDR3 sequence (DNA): TGTGCCAGCAGTGGGACCGGACTAGCGGTTTACGAGCAGTACTTC. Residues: CASSGTGLAVYEQYF.

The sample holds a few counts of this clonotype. The CDR3 coding sequence is TGTGCCAGCAGCGTAGGCGGATCTATGAACACTGAAGCTTTCTTT. Amino acids: CASSVGGSMNTEAFF. The chain recombines TRBV9 with TRBJ1-1; D ambiguous. The CDR3 has 15 residues. The germline V gene encodes CDR1 SGDLS and CDR2 YYNGEE. V lost 0 bases to trimming and J lost 0 bases, with 9 bases between them.

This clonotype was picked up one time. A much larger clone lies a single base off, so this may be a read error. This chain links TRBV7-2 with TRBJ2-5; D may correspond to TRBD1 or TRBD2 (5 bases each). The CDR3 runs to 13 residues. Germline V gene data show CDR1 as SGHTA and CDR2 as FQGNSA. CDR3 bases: TGTGCCAGCAGCGTCCGGACACTAGAGACCCGGTACTTC. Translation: CASSVRTLETRYF.

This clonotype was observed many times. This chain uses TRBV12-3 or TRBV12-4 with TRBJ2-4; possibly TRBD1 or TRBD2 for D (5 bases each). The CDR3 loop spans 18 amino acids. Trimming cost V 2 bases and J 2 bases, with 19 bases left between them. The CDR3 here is CASSLRGTHSLTKNIQYF. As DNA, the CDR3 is TGTGCCAGCAGTTTACGTGGGACCCATTCCCTAACCAAAAACATTCAGTACTTC.

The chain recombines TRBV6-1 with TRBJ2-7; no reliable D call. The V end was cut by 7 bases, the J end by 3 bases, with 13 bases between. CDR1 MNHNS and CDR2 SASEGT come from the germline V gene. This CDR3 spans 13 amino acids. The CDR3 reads CASNQHPNYEQYV. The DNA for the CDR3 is TGTGCCAGCAACCAACACCCGAACTACGAGCAGTACGTC.

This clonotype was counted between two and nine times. CDR3 nucleotide sequence: TGTGCCAGCAGTTTGACTAGCGGCTACGAGCAGTACGTC. Encoded protein: CASSLTSGYEQYV. The chain links TRBV12-3 or TRBV12-4 to TRBJ2-7; 9 bases map to TRBD2. The CDR3 contains 13 residues. The junction had 0 bases not matched to a gene; V was cut back by 3 bases and J by 3 bases.

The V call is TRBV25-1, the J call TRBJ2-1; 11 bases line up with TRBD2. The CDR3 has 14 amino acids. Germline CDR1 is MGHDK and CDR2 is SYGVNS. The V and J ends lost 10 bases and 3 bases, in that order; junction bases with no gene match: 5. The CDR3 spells CATSSGGFYNEQFF. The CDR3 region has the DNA TGTGCCACTTCTAGCGGGGGGTTCTACAATGAGCAGTTCTTC.